These 18 T cell receptor beta chains were all obtained from the same sample, sequenced in a study of cytomegalovirus exposure and HLA in healthy donors. PCR used 60 Vbeta primers and 13 Jbeta primers. Repertoires were generated with immunoSEQ multiplex PCR, while TCRdb's copy carries only in-frame clones and drops some. The sample holds 110,000 to 150,000 clones, roughly four fifths seen once. The specimen was PBMCs. The origin of the receptors is a male donor in good health and CMV-seronegative.

J is TRBJ2-3 and V is TRBV29-1; 9 nucleotides agree with TRBD1. This CDR3 comprises 15 residues. Germline V gives CDR1 SQVTM, CDR2 ANQGSEA. The junction had 7 bases not matched to a gene; V was cut back by 1 base and J by 5 bases. CDR3 coding DNA: TGCAGCGTTGAAGGAGGACAGGGGCAAGGAGATACGCAGTATTTT. Translated, it gives CSVEGGQGQGDTQYF.

The CDR3 spells CSVVGDRGYEQYF. CDR3 DNA: TGCAGCGTTGTTGGGGACAGGGGCTACGAGCAGTACTTC. V gene TRBV29-1 combines with J gene TRBJ2-5; 10 positions match TRBD1. The J call may not be correct, given that the DNA end is closer to TRBJ2-7. CDR3 size: 13 residues. The V gene's germline CDR1 is SQVTM and CDR2 ANQGSEA.

The gene calls are TRBV5-1 and TRBJ2-1; 12 nucleotides agree with TRBD2. The junction had 8 bases not matched to a gene; V was cut back by 0 bases and J by 7 bases. CDR1 and CDR2 from the germline V gene are SGHRS and YFSETQ. The length of the CDR3 is 17 residues. The CDR3: CASSLGLAGGPGNEQFF. The CDR3 bases are TGCGCCAGCAGCTTGGGTCTAGCGGGAGGGCCGGGAAATGAGCAGTTCTTC.

J is TRBJ1-2 and V is TRBV20-1; D is unresolved. The germline gives CDR1 DFQATT, CDR2 SNEGSKA (reference sequence). The CDR3 has 11 amino acids. This CDR3 is CTPPSQESYTF. The CDR3 bases are TGCACCCCTCCCAGTCAGGAAAGCTACACCTTC.

This clone was observed a handful of times. This chain links TRBV5-4 with TRBJ2-7; TRBD1 matches at 7 bases. The CDR3 runs 14 residues. The ends lost 2 bases at V and 2 bases at J; junction bases unmatched: 4. Per the germline V gene, CDR1 is SGHNT and CDR2 is YYREEE (reference sequence). This CDR3 reads CASSFRDRAYEQYF. CDR3 sequence (DNA): TGTGCCAGCAGCTTCCGGGACAGAGCCTACGAGCAGTACTTC.

V and J are TRBV6-6 and TRBJ1-1; 7 bases map to TRBD1. CDR1 MNHNY and CDR2 SVGAGI come from the germline V gene (reference sequence). The CDR3 extends over 13 amino acids. The ends lost 4 bases at V and 4 bases at J; junction bases unmatched: 3. The CDR3 sequence is CASSSTGTTEAFF. CDR3 sequence (DNA): TGTGCCAGCAGTTCGACAGGGACCACTGAAGCTTTCTTT.

V gene TRBV6-5 combines with J gene TRBJ2-3, with D tentatively TRBD2 (5 bases). The CDR3 loop spans 15 amino acids. Germline V gene sequence: CDR1 MNHEY, CDR2 SVGAGI. Between the trimmed V and J ends, which lost 0 bases and 4 bases, there was a span of 11 bases. The CDR3 bases are TGTGCCAGCAGTTACTCGATGTCGAGGGCAGATACGCAGTATTTT. This sequence encodes CASSYSMSRADTQYF.

This clone was counted only a few times. The chain carries TRBV6-5 and TRBJ1-2; D gene uncertain. Deletions cut 2 bases from V and 3 bases from J, with 10 bases between. The CDR3 is 14 amino acids. Germline V gives CDR1 MNHEY, CDR2 SVGAGI. CDR3 loop: CASSYRADYYGYTF. CDR3 nucleotides: TGTGCCAGCAGTTACAGAGCAGACTACTATGGCTACACCTTC.

V usage is TRBV19 and J usage is TRBJ2-7, with TRBD1 identical over 9 bases. The CDR3 totals 14 residues. The V segment lost 4 bases and the J segment 6 bases; nucleotides outside the gene matches: 7. CDR1 is LNHDA and CDR2 is SQIVND in the germline V gene (reference sequence). The CDR3 DNA sequence: TGTGCCAGTAGTACTTGGGACAGGGTCCGCGAGCAGTACTTC. Translation: CASSTWDRVREQYF.

The chain is built from TRBV5-8 and TRBJ2-1, with D possibly TRBD1 on 6 matching bases. The CDR3 runs 15 residues. V was cut by 0 bases and J by 4 bases, with 11 bases left in between. Per germline, CDR1 SGHTS and CDR2 YDEGEE. The DNA of the CDR3 is TGTGCCAGCAGCTTGGGAGGGACACCTTACAATGAGCAGTTCTTC. Its protein product is CASSLGGTPYNEQFF.

The count of this clone is one. In nucleotides, the CDR3 is TGTGCCAGCAGCTCTTGGACAGGGATGAACACTGAAGCTTTCTTT. Encoded protein: CASSSWTGMNTEAFF. The gene calls are TRBV7-9 and TRBJ1-1, with 8 bases fitting TRBD1. The length of the CDR3 is 15 residues. The ends lost 4 bases at V and 0 bases at J; junction bases unmatched: 4. The germline gives CDR1 SEHNR, CDR2 FQNEAQ (reference sequence).

This clone was observed a handful of times. This chain uses TRBV25-1 with TRBJ2-7; D perhaps matches TRBD1 (5 bases). This CDR3 is built from 12 residues. The germline V gene has CDR1 MGHDK and CDR2 SYGVNS. Trimming shortened V by 5 bases and J by 6 bases, and 11 bases separated the two germline ends. The CDR3 spells CASSPGLGEQYF. CDR3 bases: TGTGCCAGCAGTCCAGGGTTAGGCGAGCAGTACTTC.

The chain employs TRBV9 and TRBJ1-1; perhaps TRBD1 as D (5 bases). V shed 3 bases and J shed 3 bases, with 18 bases lying between them. This CDR3 has 16 amino acids. Germline-derived CDR1 and CDR2 are SGDLS and YYNGEE. The CDR3 region is CASSAPPGGDDTEAFF. CDR3 sequence (DNA): TGTGCCAGCAGCGCACCTCCGGGAGGGGATGACACTGAAGCTTTCTTT.

The CDR3 spells CASSLGDGGNTEAFF. In nucleotides, the CDR3 is TGTGCCAGCAGCTTAGGGGATGGAGGGAACACTGAAGCTTTCTTT. The chain carries TRBV7-9 and TRBJ1-1; D not resolved. The CDR3 is made up of 15 amino acids. Trimming took off 1 base at V and 1 base at J, with 10 bases between the two ends. Germline values: CDR1 SEHNR, CDR2 FQNEAQ (reference sequence).

The chain carries TRBV7-9 and TRBJ2-3, with 7 bases identical to TRBD1. Germline CDR1 is SEHNR and CDR2 is FQNEAQ (reference sequence). V gave up 4 bases and J gave up 4 bases; unmatched junction bases: 8. The CDR3 runs to 15 residues. CDR3 sequence (DNA): TGTGCCAGCAGCTCTAGAAGACAGGGCTCAGATACGCAGTATTTT. It is translated as CASSSRRQGSDTQYF.

The chain carries TRBV9 and TRBJ2-1; D possibly corresponds to TRBD2 (6 bases). Germline CDR1 is SGDLS and CDR2 is YYNGEE. CDR3 length: 16 residues. V was trimmed by 0 bases and J by 0 bases, leaving 10 bases between them. The CDR3 DNA sequence: TGTGCCAGCAGCGTAGTGGCGGGGAGCTCCTACAATGAGCAGTTCTTC. Residues: CASSVVAGSSYNEQFF.

V gene TRBV30 combines with J gene TRBJ2-3, with 8 bases identical to TRBD1. The CDR3 has 15 amino acids. Germline trimming cut 5 bases from V and 2 bases from J; bases unmatched to any gene: 9. Germline loops: CDR1 GTSNPN, CDR2 SVGIG (reference sequence). CDR3 amino acids: CAWFREQGDTDTQYF. The DNA for the CDR3 is TGTGCCTGGTTCCGGGAACAGGGGGACACAGATACGCAGTATTTT.

CDR3 in DNA: TGTGCCAGCAGCGCATGGGCAGGGCACGAGCAGTACTTC. As protein: CASSAWAGHEQYF. The chain has TRBV11-3 and TRBJ2-7; D might be TRBD1 (5 bases). This CDR3 has 13 amino acids. The V gene's germline CDR1 is SGHNT and CDR2 YENEEA. The V gene lost 5 bases and the J gene lost 5 bases, with 13 bases spanning the gap.